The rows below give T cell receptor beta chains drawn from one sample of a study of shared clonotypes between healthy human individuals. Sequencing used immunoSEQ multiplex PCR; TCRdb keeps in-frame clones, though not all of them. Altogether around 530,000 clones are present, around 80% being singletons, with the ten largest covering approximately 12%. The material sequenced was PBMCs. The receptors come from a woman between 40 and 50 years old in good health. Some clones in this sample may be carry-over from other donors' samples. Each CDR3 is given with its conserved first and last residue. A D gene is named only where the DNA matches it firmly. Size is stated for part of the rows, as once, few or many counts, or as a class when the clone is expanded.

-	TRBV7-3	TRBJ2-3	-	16	TGTGCCAGCCACGAAGGGGGGTTGGTCTCCGCAGATACGCAGTATTTT	CASHEGGLVSADTQYF
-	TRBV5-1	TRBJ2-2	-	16	TGCGCCAGCAGCTTGGCACAGCAGGCCAACACCGGGGAGCTGTTTTTT	CASSLAQQANTGELFF
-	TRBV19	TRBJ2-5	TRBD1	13	TGTGCCAGTAGATCGGGACAGCAAGAGACCCAGTACTTC	CASRSGQQETQYF
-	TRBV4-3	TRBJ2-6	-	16	TGCGCCAGCAGCCAAGGACACCAGAAAGGGGCCAACGTCCTGACTTTC	CASSQGHQKGANVLTF
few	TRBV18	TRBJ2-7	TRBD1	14	TGTGCCAGCTCACTAGGGACAGGTATCGACGAGCAGTACTTC	CASSLGTGIDEQYF
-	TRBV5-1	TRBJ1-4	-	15	TGCGCCAGCAGCTTGGGGGCTGCAACTAATGAAGAACTGTTTTTT	CASSLGAATNEELFF
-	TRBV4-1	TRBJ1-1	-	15	TGCGCCAGCAGCCAAGGCCACGGGGGGAACACTGAAGCTTTCTTT	CASSQGHGGNTEAFF
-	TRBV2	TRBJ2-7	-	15	TGTGCCAGCAAGGCTCCCCGGGACAACCTCTACGAGCAGTACTTC	CASKAPRDNLYEQYF
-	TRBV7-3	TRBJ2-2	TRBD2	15	TGTGCCAGCAGCGTACTAGCGGGAGCTTTTGGGGAGCTGTTTTTT	CASSVLAGAFGELFF
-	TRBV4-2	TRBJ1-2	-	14	TGTGCCAGCAGCCAAGATTGGAGGGTTTATGGCTACACCTTC	CASSQDWRVYGYTF
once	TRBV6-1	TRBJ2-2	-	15	TGTGCCAGCAGGCCACAGGGTTCGGGTACCGGGGAGCTGTTTTTT	CASRPQGSGTGELFF
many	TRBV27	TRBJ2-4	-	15	TGTGCCAGCAGTAGATTGAACGAAGCCAAAAACATTCAGTACTTC	CASSRLNEAKNIQYF
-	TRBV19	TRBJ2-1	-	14	TGTGCCAGTAGCCTGAATTGGGAATCTAAGTTGGGGTTCTTC	CASSLNWESKLGFF
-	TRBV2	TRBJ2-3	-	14	TGTGCCAGCAGAAACGGGGTATCATCAGATACGCAGTATTTT	CASRNGVSSDTQYF
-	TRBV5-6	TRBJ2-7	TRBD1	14	TGTGCCAGCAGCTTGGGACAGGGATCCTACGAGCAGTACTTC	CASSLGQGSYEQYF